This T cell receptor beta chain was found in a study of shared clonotypes between healthy human individuals. Study context: Each donor contributed plates that comprised three CD4 naive, three CD4 memory, two CD8 naive and one CD8 memory.

V was shortened by 4 bases and J by 0 bases, with 7 bases between the two germline ends. This CDR3 region has 14 residues. Germline V gene sequence: CDR1 MGHRA, CDR2 YSYEKL. Sequenced by immunoSEQ multiplex PCR; TCRdb stores in-frame clones only, minus some. The sample shows millions of clones, 85% to 95% of them seen only once. Material: naive CD4+ T cells sorted from blood. Described subset: CD45RA+ positively selected. The clonotype comes from a man aged 18 to 30 in good health. The V call is TRBV4-1, the J call TRBJ1-5, with D perhaps matching TRBD1 (6 bases). The CDR3, as DNA: TGCGCCAGCAGCCGGGACATTAGCAATCAGCCCCAGCATTTT. Encoded protein: CASSRDISNQPQHF.